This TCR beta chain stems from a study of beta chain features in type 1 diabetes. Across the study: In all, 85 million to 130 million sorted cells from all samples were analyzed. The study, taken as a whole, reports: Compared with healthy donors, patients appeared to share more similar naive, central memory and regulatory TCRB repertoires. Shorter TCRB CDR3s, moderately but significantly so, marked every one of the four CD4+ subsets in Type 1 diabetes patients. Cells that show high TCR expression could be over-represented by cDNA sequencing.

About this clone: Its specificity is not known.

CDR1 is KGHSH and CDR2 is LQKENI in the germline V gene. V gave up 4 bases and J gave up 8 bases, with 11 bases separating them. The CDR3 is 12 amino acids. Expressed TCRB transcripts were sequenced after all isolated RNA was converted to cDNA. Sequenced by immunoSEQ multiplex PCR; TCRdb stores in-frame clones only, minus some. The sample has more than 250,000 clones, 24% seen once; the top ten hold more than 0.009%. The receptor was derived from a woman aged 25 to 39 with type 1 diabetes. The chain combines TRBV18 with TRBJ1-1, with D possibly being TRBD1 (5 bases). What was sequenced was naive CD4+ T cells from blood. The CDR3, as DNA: TGTGCCAGCTCACTTCGACAGACAGAAGCTTTCTTT. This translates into CASSLRQTEAFF. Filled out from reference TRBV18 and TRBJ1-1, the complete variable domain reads NAGVMQNPRHLVRRRGQEARLRCSPMKGHSHVYWYRQLPEEGLKFMVYLQKENIIDESGMPKERFSAEFPKEGPSILRIQQVVRGDSAAYFCASSLRQTEAFFGQGTRLTVV.